This T cell receptor (delta chain) was observed in a study of gamma-delta T cells after stem cell transplantation. TCRdb fed the RT-PCR reads to CATT. The sample has just under 2,500 delta-chain clones; around 20% are singletons. The CDR3 extends over 23 amino acids. Germline loops: CDR1 TSWWSYY, CDR2 QGS. Between the trimmed V and J ends, which lost 4 bases and 4 bases, there was a span of 40 bases. The gene calls are TRDV1 and TRDJ1, with D possibly TRDD3 on 7 matching bases. The sample taken for sequencing was gamma-delta T cells. This TCR came from a human donor. It is not recorded whose cells these are; they may come from a transplant donor. CDR3 region: CALGGRLPPSRREGGGWDDKLIF. In nucleotides, the CDR3 is TGTGCTCTTGGGGGTCGCCTTCCCCCCTCTAGAAGGGAGGGCGGGGGATGGGACGATAAACTCATCTTT.